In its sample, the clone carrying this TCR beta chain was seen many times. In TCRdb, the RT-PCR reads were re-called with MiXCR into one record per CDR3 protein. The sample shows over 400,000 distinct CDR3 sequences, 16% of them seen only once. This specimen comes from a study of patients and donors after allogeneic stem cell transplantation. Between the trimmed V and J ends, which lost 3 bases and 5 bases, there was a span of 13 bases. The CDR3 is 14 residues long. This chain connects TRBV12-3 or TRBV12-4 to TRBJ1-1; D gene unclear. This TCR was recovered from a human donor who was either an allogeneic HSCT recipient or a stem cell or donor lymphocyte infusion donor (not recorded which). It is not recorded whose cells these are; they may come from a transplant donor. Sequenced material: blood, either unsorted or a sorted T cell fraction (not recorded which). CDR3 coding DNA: TGTGCCAGCAGTTTGGGCCACGGGTCGACTGAAGCTTTCTTT. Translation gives CASSLGHGSTEAFF.